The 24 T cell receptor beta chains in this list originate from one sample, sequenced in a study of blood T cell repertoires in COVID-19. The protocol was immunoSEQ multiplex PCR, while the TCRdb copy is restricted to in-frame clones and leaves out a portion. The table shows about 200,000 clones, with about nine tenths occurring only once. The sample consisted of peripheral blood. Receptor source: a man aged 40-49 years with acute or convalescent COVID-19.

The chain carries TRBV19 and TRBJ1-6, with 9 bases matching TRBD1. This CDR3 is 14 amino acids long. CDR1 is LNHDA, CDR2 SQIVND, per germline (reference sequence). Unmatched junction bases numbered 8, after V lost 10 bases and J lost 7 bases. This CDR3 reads CATRPGQGNSPLHF. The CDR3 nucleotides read TGTGCCACCCGACCGGGACAGGGAAATTCACCCCTCCACTTT.

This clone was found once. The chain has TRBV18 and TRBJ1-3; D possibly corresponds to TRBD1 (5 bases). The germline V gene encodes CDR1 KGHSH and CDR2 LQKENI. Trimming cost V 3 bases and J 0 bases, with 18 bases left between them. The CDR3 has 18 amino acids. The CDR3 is CASSPLNPTGISGNTIYF. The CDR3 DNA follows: TGTGCCAGCTCACCGCTGAATCCAACAGGAATCTCTGGAAACACCATATATTTT. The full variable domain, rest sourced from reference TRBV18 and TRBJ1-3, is NAGVMQNPRHLVRRRGQEARLRCSPMKGHSHVYWYRQLPEEGLKFMVYLQKENIIDESGMPKERFSAEFPKEGPSILRIQQVVRGDSAAYFCASSPLNPTGISGNTIYFGEGSWLTVV.

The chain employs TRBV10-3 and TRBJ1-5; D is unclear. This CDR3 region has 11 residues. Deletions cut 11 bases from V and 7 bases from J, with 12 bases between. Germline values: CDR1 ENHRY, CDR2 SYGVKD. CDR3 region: CAPPGGQPQHF. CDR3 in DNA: TGTGCCCCGCCAGGAGGACAGCCCCAGCATTTT.

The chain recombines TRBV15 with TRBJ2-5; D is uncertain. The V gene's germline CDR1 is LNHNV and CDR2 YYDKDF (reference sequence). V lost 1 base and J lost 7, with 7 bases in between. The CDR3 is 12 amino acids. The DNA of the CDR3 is TGTGCCACCAGCAGAGGGGCCGGGACCCAGTACTTC. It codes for CATSRGAGTQYF.

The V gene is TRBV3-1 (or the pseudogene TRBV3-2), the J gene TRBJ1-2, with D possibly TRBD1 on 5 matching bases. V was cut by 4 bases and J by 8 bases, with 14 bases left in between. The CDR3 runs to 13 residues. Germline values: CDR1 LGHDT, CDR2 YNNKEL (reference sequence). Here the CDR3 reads CASSPSQGEGYTF. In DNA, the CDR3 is TGTGCCAGCAGCCCATCCCAGGGCGAGGGCTACACCTTC.

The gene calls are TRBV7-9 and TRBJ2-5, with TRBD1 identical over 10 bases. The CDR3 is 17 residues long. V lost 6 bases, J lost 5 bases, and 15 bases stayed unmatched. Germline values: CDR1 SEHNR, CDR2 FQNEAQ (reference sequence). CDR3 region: CASRDGPRDRGEETQYF. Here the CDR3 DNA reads TGTGCCAGCAGGGATGGCCCCCGGGACAGGGGAGAGGAGACCCAGTACTTC.

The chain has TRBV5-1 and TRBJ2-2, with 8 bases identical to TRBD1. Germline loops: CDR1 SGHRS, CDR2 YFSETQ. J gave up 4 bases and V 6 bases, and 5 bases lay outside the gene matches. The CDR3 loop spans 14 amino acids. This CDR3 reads CASKSGGLTGELFF. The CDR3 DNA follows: TGCGCCAGCAAGTCAGGGGGCCTCACCGGGGAGCTGTTTTTT. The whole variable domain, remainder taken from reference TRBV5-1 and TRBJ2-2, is KAGVTQTPRYLIKTRGQQVTLSCSPISGHRSVSWYQQTPGQGLQFLFEYFSETQRNKGNFPGRFSGRQFSNSRSEMNVSTLELGDSALYLCASKSGGLTGELFFGEGSRLTVL.

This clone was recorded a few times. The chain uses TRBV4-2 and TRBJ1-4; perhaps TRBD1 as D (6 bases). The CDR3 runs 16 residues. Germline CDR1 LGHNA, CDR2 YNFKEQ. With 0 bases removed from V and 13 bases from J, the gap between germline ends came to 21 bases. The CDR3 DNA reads TGTGCCAGCAGCCAAGATAACGACAGGCGCACTGGGGGACTGTTTTTT. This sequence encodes CASSQDNDRRTGGLFF.

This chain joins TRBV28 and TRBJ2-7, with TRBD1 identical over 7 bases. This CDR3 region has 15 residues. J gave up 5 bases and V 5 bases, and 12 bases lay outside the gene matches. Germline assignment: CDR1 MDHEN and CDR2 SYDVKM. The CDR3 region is CASSEGTALDHEQYF. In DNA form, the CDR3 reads TGTGCCAGCAGTGAAGGGACAGCTCTGGACCACGAGCAGTACTTC.

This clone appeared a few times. DNA for the CDR3: TGTGCCACCAGTGATCCCGGTCCGGGTCAGAATGAGCAGTTCTTC. It specifies CATSDPGPGQNEQFF. This chain uses TRBV24-1 with TRBJ2-1, with D uncertain. There are 15 residues in the CDR3. V was cut by 3 bases and J by 7 bases, with 15 bases left in between. Germline assignment: CDR1 KGHDR and CDR2 SFDVKD.

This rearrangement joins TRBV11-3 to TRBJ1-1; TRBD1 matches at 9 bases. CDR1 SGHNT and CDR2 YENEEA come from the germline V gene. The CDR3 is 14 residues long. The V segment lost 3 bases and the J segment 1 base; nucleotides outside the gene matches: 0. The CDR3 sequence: CASSLDRGNTEAFF. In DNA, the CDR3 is TGTGCCAGCAGCTTGGACAGGGGGAACACTGAAGCTTTCTTT. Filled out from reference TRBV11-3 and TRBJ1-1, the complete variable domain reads EAGVVQSPRYKIIEKKQPVAFWCNPISGHNTLYWYLQNLGQGPELLIRYENEEAVDDSQLPKDRFSAERLKGVDSTLKIQPAELGDSAVYLCASSLDRGNTEAFFGQGTRLTVV.

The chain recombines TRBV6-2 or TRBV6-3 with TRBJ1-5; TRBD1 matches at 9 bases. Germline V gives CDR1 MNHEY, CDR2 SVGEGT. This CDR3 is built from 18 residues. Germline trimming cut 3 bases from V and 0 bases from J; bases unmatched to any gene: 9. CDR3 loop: CASSYGGQGTNSNQPQHF. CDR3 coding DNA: TGTGCCAGCAGTTATGGGGGACAGGGCACAAATAGCAATCAGCCCCAGCATTTT.

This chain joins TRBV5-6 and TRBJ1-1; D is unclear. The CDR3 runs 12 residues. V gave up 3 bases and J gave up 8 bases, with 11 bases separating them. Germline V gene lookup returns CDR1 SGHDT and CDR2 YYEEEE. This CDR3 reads CASSSRNREAFF. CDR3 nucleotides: TGTGCCAGCAGCTCAAGGAACAGAGAAGCTTTCTTT.

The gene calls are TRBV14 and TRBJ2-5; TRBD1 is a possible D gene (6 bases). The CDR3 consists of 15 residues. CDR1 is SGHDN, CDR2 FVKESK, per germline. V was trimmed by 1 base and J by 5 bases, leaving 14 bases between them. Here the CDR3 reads CASSQGWGRGETQYF. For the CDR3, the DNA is TGTGCCAGCAGCCAAGGCTGGGGAAGGGGGGAGACCCAGTACTTC.

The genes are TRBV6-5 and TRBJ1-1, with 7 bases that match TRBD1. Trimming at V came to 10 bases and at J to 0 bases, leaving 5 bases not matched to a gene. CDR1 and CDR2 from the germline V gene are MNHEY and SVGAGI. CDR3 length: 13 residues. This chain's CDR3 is CATNGQVNTEAFF. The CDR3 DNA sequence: TGTGCCACCAACGGACAGGTGAACACTGAAGCTTTCTTT.

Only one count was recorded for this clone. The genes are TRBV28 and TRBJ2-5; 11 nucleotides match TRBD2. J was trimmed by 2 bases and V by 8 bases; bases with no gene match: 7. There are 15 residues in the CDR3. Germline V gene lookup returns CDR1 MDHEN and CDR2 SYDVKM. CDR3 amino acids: CASSYPSGGQETQYF. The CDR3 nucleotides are TGTGCCAGCTCTTACCCTAGCGGGGGGCAAGAGACCCAGTACTTC.

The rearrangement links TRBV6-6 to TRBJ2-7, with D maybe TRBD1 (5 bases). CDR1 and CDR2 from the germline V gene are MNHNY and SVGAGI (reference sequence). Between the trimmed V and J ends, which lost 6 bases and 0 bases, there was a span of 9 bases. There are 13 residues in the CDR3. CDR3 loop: CASSLQGSYEQYF. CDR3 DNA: TGTGCCAGCAGCCTCCAGGGCTCCTACGAGCAGTACTTC.

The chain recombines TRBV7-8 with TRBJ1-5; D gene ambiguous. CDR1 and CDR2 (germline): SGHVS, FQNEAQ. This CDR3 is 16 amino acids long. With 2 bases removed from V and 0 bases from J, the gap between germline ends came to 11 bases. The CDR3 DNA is TGTGCCAGCAGCTTAAGAGCAAGGAGTAGCAATCAGCCCCAGCATTTT. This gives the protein CASSLRARSSNQPQHF.

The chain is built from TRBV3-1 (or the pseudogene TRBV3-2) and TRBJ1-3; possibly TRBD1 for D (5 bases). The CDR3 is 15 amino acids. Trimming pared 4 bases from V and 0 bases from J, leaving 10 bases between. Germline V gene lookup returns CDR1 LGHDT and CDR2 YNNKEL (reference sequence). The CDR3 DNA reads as TGTGCCAGCAGCCCAACGACAGCCTCTGGAAACACCATATATTTT. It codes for CASSPTTASGNTIYF.

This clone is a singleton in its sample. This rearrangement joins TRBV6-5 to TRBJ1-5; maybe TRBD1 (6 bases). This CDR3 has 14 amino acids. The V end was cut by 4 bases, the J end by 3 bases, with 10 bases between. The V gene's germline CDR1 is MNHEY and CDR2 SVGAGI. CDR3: CASSLSGANQPQHF. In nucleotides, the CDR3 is TGTGCCAGCAGTTTGTCAGGGGCCAATCAGCCCCAGCATTTT.

CDR3 in amino acids: CASIRFDGGSTEAFF. Here the CDR3 DNA reads TGTGCCAGCATACGCTTCGATGGGGGGTCCACTGAAGCTTTCTTT. This chain links TRBV6-1 with TRBJ1-1; tentative D call: TRBD1 (5 bases). This CDR3 spans 15 amino acids. Looked up from germline, CDR1 is MNHNS and CDR2 is SASEGT. Trimming removed 7 bases at V and 4 bases at J, with 19 bases between.

CDR3 loop: CAISALGAGMGPQHF. The CDR3 nucleotides are TGTGCCATCAGTGCACTGGGGGCCGGGATGGGGCCCCAGCATTTT. The chain couples TRBV10-3 to TRBJ1-5, with D maybe TRBD1 (6 bases). Trimming cost V 4 bases and J 9 bases, with 19 bases left between them. The CDR3 length is 15 residues. CDR1 ENHRY and CDR2 SYGVKD come from the germline V gene.

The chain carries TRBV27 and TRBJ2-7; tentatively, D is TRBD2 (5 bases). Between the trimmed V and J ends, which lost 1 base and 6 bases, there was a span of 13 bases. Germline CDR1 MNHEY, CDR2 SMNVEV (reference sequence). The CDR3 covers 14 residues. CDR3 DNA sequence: TGTGCCAGCAGTTTATTCGGTCTGGACTCCGAGCAGTACTTC. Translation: CASSLFGLDSEQYF.

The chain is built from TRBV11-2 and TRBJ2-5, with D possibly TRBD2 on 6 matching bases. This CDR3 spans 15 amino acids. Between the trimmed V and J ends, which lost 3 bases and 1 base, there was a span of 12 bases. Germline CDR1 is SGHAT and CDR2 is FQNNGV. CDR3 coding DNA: TGTGCCAGCAGCTTCGGGGGAATATCCCAAGAGACCCAGTACTTC. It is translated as CASSFGGISQETQYF. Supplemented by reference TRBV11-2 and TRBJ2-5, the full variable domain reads EAGVAQSPRYKIIEKRQSVAFWCNPISGHATLYWYQQILGQGPKLLIQFQNNGVVDDSQLPKDRFSAERLKGVDSTLKIQPAKLEDSAVYLCASSFGGISQETQYFGPGTRLLVL.